The 14 T cell receptor beta chains given below trace back to one sample, sequenced in a study of blood T cells in healthy people across ages. PCR was performed a second time for about 7 to 11 cycles using a sample-barcoded 5' primer and a J-beta primer mix. TCRdb reprocessed the 5' RACE reads with MiXCR, giving one entry per CDR3 protein. This sample has roughly 730,000 distinct CDR3 sequences, with about 56% found just once. What was sequenced was blood. These receptors were obtained from a man aged 35-49 years in good health.

The genes are TRBV6-2 or TRBV6-3 and TRBJ2-4; D not resolved. The J call is in doubt because the DNA end fits TRBJ2-5 better. The CDR3 runs to 14 residues. The germline CDR1 and CDR2 sequences are MNHEY and SVGEGT. The CDR3 nucleotides are TGTGCCAGCAGTTACACCAGGCCTGCGGAGACCCAGTACTTC. Translating gives CASSYTRPAETQYF.

This chain connects TRBV20-1 to TRBJ1-4; 11 bases are a match to TRBD1. There are 19 residues in the CDR3. Germline V gene data show CDR1 as DFQATT and CDR2 as SNEGSKA (reference sequence). Trimming cost V 3 bases and J 0 bases; bases outside gene matches: 12. This CDR3 reads CSASSGTGGIGATNEKLFF. CDR3 in DNA: TGCAGTGCTAGTTCCGGGACAGGGGGGATCGGGGCAACTAATGAAAAACTGTTTTTT.

V usage is TRBV20-1 and J usage is TRBJ2-5; possibly TRBD2 for D (6 bases). This CDR3 contains 15 residues. The V end was cut by 0 bases, the J end by 4 bases, with 15 bases between. CDR1 and CDR2 from the germline V gene are DFQATT and SNEGSKA (reference sequence). CDR3 nucleotide sequence: TGCAGTGCTAGAGATTGGGGGAGACTAGGAGAGACCCAGTACTTC. Protein sequence: CSARDWGRLGETQYF.

As concerns this clonotype: A single base separates this from a much larger clone, so it may be a read error. The chain uses TRBV4-3 and TRBJ2-1; a possible D gene is TRBD2 (5 bases). Trimming cost V 4 bases and J 8 bases, with 12 bases left between them. The CDR3 is made up of 13 amino acids. Germline CDR1 and CDR2: LGHNA and YSLEER. CDR3 sequence (DNA): TGCGCCAGCAGCCGAGATTTGAGGGATGAGCAGTTCTTC. Its translation is CASSRDLRDEQFF.

The J gene is TRBJ2-1, the V gene TRBV6-5; D unclear. The CDR3 runs to 14 residues. Trimming took off 0 bases at V and 1 base at J, with 4 bases between the two ends. CDR1 is MNHEY and CDR2 is SVGAGI in the germline V gene. The DNA for the CDR3 is TGTGCCAGCAGTTACTCGAGTTCCTACAATGAGCAGTTCTTC. Translated: CASSYSSSYNEQFF.

This rearrangement joins TRBV20-1 to TRBJ2-7; D is uncertain. The CDR3 totals 14 residues. V gave up 0 bases and J gave up 3 bases, with 12 bases separating them. Looked up from germline, CDR1 is DFQATT and CDR2 is SNEGSKA (reference sequence). The CDR3: CSARDPKGFYEQYF. CDR3 in DNA: TGCAGTGCTAGAGATCCGAAGGGTTTCTACGAGCAGTACTTC.

Only a few counts were recorded for this clonotype. The J gene is TRBJ2-5, the V gene TRBV5-1; TRBD2 is a possible D gene (5 bases). The CDR3 length is 14 residues. CDR1 and CDR2 (germline): SGHRS, YFSETQ. Trimming left V 0 bases short and J 11 bases short, with 17 bases between. CDR3 nucleotide sequence: TGCGCCAGCAGCTTGGAGGGTTTCGGGGATGAGCAGTACTTC. It specifies CASSLEGFGDEQYF.

This clonotype was found a few times. V is TRBV13 and J is TRBJ2-1; 9 nucleotides agree with TRBD2. The CDR3 loop spans 16 amino acids. Germline V lookup: CDR1 PRHDT, CDR2 FYEKMQ (reference sequence). With V trimmed by 5 bases and J by 10 bases, 15 bases remained unmatched. The CDR3 nucleotides read TGTGCCAGCAGCCCCATTCGGCCTAGCGGGGTCTGGGAGCAGTTCTTC. Amino acid sequence: CASSPIRPSGVWEQFF. The variable domain in full, completed from reference TRBV13 and TRBJ2-1, reads AAGVIQSPRHLIKEKRETATLKCYPIPRHDTVYWYQQGPGQDPQFLISFYEKMQSDKGSIPDRFSAQQFSDYHSELNMSSLELGDSALYFCASSPIRPSGVWEQFFGPGTRLTVL.

The rearrangement joins TRBV20-1 to TRBJ2-5; 9 bases are a match to TRBD1. Trimming cost V 0 bases and J 2 bases; bases outside gene matches: 4. Germline V lookup: CDR1 DFQATT, CDR2 SNEGSKA (reference sequence). The CDR3 consists of 15 residues. CDR3 loop: CSARDPGTGQETQYF. The DNA of the CDR3 is TGCAGTGCTAGAGACCCCGGGACAGGGCAAGAGACCCAGTACTTC.

The gene calls are TRBV7-8 and TRBJ2-3, with 11 bases fitting TRBD2. CDR3 length: 18 residues. Germline loops: CDR1 SGHVS, CDR2 FQNEAQ. V trimming: 4 bases; J trimming: 0 bases; junction bases outside the gene matches: 9. In DNA form, the CDR3 reads TGTGCCAGCAGCTACCACCCCCGGACTAGCGGGAGCACAGATACGCAGTATTTT. It encodes CASSYHPRTSGSTDTQYF.

CDR3 nucleotides: TGCAGCGTTGGGGGGGGGCAAAGTCAGCCCCAGCATTTT. Protein: CSVGGGQSQPQHF. The J gene is TRBJ1-5, the V gene TRBV29-1, with D possibly matching TRBD1 (6 bases). This CDR3 region has 13 residues. The V gene's germline CDR1 is SQVTM and CDR2 ANQGSEA. V lost 4 bases to trimming and J lost 6 bases, with 13 bases between them. Supplemented by reference TRBV29-1 and TRBJ1-5, the full variable domain reads SAVISQKPSRDICQRGTSLTIQCQVDSQVTMMFWYRQQPGQSLTLIATANQGSEATYESGFVIDKFPISRPNLTFSTLTVSNMSPEDSSIYLCSVGGGQSQPQHFGDGTRLSIL.

The chain couples TRBV28 to TRBJ2-1; D might be TRBD2 (6 bases). Trimming cost V 6 bases and J 8 bases, with 26 bases left between them. CDR3 length equals 17 residues. The V gene's germline CDR1 is MDHEN and CDR2 SYDVKM. CDR3 in DNA: TGTGCCAGCAGCTCGATATACCGGGACTTGCCTCCCCATGAGCAGTTCTTC. Its protein is CASSSIYRDLPPHEQFF.

The chain carries TRBV6-5 and TRBJ2-3, with 11 bases lining up with TRBD2. The CDR3 extends over 16 amino acids. With 3 bases clipped from V and 6 bases from J, the junction kept 8 bases outside the gene matches. The V gene's germline CDR1 is MNHEY and CDR2 SVGAGI. CDR3 residues: CASSYSGRAERDTQYF. In DNA, the CDR3 is TGTGCCAGCAGTTATAGCGGGAGGGCCGAGAGGGATACGCAGTATTTT.

The gene calls are TRBV4-3 and TRBJ2-4; D tentatively reads TRBD1 or TRBD2 (7 bases each). This CDR3 region has 16 residues. Germline lookup yields CDR1 LGHNA and CDR2 YSLEER. Trimming pared 0 bases from V and 7 bases from J, leaving 16 bases between. The CDR3 DNA sequence: TGCGCCAGCAGCCAAGATCTGGGGCAGGGGGGGAACATTCAGTACTTC. Residues: CASSQDLGQGGNIQYF.